Listed below are T cell receptor beta chains from one sample, sequenced in a study of T cell responses to AZD1222 COVID-19 vaccine. Sequencing used immunoSEQ multiplex PCR; TCRdb keeps in-frame clones, though not all of them. The repertoire holds 95,000 to 150,000 clones, around 84% seen once, with about 27% in the top ten. The sample consisted of peripheral blood, taken 28 days after the second AZD1222 dose. The receptors derive from an adult who received the AZD1222 COVID-19 vaccine. Each CDR3 is given without its conserved first and last residue. D genes are given only for firm matches. Clone size is not always given. Where it is, it says once, few, many or a class for expanded clones.

d_call j_call clone_size v_call cdr3_aa
- TRBJ2-5 - TRBV2 AITDRQQETQY
- TRBJ1-5 few TRBV4-2 ASSQDLQGHQPQH
- TRBJ2-4 - TRBV18 ASSPIGGRKNIQY
- TRBJ1-2 - TRBV24-1 ATSDSTGSYT
- TRBJ1-2 - TRBV5-1 ASSETGLEAGGYT
- TRBJ1-1 many TRBV28 ASSYSTEAF
- TRBJ2-7 - TRBV11-2 ASTILDGSSYEQY
- TRBJ2-3 few TRBV13 ASSFTDTQY
- TRBJ1-5 - TRBV12-3/TRBV12-4 ASSRLDSRSQH
TRBD1 TRBJ1-1 - TRBV7-9 ASSWSDRDAF
- TRBJ2-5 - TRBV11-3 ASSFSQGETQY
- TRBJ1-1 - TRBV5-4 ASSLDSKGTEAF
- TRBJ2-1 - TRBV18 ASSPQEGIAGDEQF
- TRBJ1-3 - TRBV7-6 ASRPPRGIY
TRBD1 TRBJ1-5 - TRBV29-1 SVEPGQGAYQPQH
- TRBJ2-5 - TRBV11-2 ASSLVNSPGLRETQY
- TRBJ2-7 - TRBV7-9 ASSPYGAISSEQY
- TRBJ2-1 - TRBV4-3 ASSQEGAEYNEQF
- TRBJ2-5 - TRBV7-2 ASSLAGQSTQY
- TRBJ2-7 - TRBV5-6 ASSLYEDSYEQY
TRBD1 TRBJ1-4 - TRBV6-5 ASRMTGGDEKLF
- TRBJ2-3 few TRBV12-3/TRBV12-4 ASSLRGDTQY
- TRBJ1-2 - TRBV6-2/TRBV6-3 ASSSGQRYGYT
- TRBJ2-2 few TRBV7-9 ASTTARASGTGELF